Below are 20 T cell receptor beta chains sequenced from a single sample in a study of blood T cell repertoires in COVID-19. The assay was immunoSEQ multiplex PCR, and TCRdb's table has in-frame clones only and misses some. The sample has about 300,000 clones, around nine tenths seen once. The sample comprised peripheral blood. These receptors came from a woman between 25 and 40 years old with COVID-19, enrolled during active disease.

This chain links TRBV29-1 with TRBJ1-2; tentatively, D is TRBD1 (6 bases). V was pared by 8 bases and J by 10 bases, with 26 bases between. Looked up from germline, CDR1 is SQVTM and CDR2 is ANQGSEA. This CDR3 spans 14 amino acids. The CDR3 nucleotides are TGCAGCATCACGCTAGGGGGTGCGGGTCGGGACTACACCTTC. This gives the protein CSITLGGAGRDYTF. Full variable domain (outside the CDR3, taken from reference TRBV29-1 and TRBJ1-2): SAVISQKPSRDICQRGTSLTIQCQVDSQVTMMFWYRQQPGQSLTLIATANQGSEATYESGFVIDKFPISRPNLTFSTLTVSNMSPEDSSIYLCSITLGGAGRDYTFGSGTRLTVV.

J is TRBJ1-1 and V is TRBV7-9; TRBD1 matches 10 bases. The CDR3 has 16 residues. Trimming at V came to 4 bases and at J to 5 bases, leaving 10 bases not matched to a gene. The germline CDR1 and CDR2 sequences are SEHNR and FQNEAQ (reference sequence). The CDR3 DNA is TGTGCCAGCAGCTCCCCGGGACAGGGGATCGGGACTGAAGCTTTCTTT. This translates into CASSSPGQGIGTEAFF. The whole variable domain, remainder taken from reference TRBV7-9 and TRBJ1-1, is DTGVSQNPRHKITKRGQNVTFRCDPISEHNRLYWYRQTLGQGPEFLTYFQNEAQLEKSRLLSDRFSAERPKGSFSTLEIQRTEQGDSAMYLCASSSPGQGIGTEAFFGQGTRLTVV.

The CDR3 region has the DNA TGTGCCAGCTCACCAGATGGCGGGACTACAGATACGCAGTATTTT. Translating gives CASSPDGGTTDTQYF. The V and J genes are TRBV18 and TRBJ2-3; tentative D call: TRBD2 (6 bases). Germline V lookup: CDR1 KGHSH, CDR2 LQKENI. This CDR3 is 15 amino acids long. The V and J ends lost 2 bases and 3 bases respectively, with 12 bases between them.

In nucleotides, the CDR3 is TGTGCCACCAGCAGAGCGACACCTCCCAATACGCAGTATTTT. Translating gives CATSRATPPNTQYF. This chain links TRBV15 with TRBJ2-3; the D is unclear. CDR1 is LNHNV and CDR2 is YYDKDF in the germline V gene (reference sequence). The CDR3 covers 14 residues. Trimming stripped 1 base from V and 7 bases from J, with 12 bases between.

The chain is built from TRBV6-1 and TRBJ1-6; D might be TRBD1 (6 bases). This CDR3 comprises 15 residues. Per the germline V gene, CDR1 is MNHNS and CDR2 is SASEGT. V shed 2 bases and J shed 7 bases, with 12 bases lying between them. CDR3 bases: TGTGCCAGCAGTGAAAGCGGACAGTGGAATTCACCCCTCCACTTT. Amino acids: CASSESGQWNSPLHF.

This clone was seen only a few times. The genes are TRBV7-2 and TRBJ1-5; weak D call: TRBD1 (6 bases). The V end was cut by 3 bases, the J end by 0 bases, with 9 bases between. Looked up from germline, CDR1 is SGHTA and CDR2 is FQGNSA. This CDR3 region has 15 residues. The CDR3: CASSFQDSSNQPQHF. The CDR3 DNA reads TGTGCCAGCAGCTTCCAGGACAGTAGCAATCAGCCCCAGCATTTT. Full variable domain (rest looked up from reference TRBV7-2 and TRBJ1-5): GAGVSQSPSNKVTEKGKDVELRCDPISGHTALYWYRQSLGQGLEFLIYFQGNSAPDKSGLPSDRFSAERTGGSVSTLTIQRTQQEDSAVYLCASSFQDSSNQPQHFGDGTRLSIL.

CDR3 sequence: CASSTRDSSYEQYF. The CDR3 nucleotides are TGTGCCAGCAGCACCCGGGACAGCTCCTACGAGCAGTACTTC. The rearrangement uses TRBV28 and TRBJ2-7; 7 bases map to TRBD1. The trim removed 6 bases at V and 0 bases at J, leaving 5 bases unmatched. The CDR3 contains 14 residues. Looked up from germline, CDR1 is MDHEN and CDR2 is SYDVKM.

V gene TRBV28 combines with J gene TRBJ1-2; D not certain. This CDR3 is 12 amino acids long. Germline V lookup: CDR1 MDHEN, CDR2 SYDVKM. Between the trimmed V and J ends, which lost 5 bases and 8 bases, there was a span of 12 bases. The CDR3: CASSPFPEGYTF. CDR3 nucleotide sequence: TGTGCCAGCAGTCCTTTCCCGGAGGGCTACACCTTC.

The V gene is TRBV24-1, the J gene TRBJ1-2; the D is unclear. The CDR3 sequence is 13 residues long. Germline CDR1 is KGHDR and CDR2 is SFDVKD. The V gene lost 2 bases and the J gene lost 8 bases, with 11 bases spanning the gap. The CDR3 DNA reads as TGTGCCACCAGTGATTCGACATCATCCGGCTACACCTTC. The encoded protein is CATSDSTSSGYTF.

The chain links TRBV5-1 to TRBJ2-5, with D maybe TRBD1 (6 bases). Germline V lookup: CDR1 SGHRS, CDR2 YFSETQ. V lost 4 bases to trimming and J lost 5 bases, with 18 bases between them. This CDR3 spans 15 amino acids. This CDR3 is CASSAGLTGTETQYF. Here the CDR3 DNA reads TGCGCCAGCAGCGCCGGCCTCACAGGGACGGAGACCCAGTACTTC.

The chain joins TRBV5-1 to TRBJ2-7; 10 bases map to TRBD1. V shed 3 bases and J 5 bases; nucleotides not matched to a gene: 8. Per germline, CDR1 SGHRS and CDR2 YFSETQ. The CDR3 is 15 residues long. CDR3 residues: CASSWLTGGQDEQYF. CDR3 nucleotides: TGCGCCAGCAGCTGGTTGACAGGGGGCCAAGACGAGCAGTACTTC.

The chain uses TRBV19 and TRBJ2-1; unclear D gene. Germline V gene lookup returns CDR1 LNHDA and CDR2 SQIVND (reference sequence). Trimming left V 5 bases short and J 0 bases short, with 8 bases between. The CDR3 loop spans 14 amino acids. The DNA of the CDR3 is TGTGCCAGTAGTCCTAGAGGCTCCTACAATGAGCAGTTCTTC. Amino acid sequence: CASSPRGSYNEQFF.

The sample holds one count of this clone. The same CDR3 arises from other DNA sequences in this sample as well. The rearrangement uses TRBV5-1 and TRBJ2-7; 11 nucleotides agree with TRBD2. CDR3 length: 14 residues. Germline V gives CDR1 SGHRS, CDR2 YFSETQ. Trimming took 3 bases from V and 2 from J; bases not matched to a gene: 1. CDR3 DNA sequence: TGCGCCAGCAGCTCGGGACTAGCGGCCTACGAGCAGTACTTC. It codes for CASSSGLAAYEQYF.

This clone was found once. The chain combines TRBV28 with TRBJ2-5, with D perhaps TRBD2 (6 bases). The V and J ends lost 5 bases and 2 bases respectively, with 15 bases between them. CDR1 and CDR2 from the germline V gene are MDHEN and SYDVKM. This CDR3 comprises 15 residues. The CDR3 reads CASSLRGLRQETQYF. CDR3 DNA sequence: TGTGCCAGCAGTCTCCGGGGGTTACGACAAGAGACCCAGTACTTC.

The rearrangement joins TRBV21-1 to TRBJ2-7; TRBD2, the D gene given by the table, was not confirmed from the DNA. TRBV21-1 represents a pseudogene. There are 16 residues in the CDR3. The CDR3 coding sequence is TGTGCCAGCAGCCGCTACGGGGGTGTGGGGTCCGTCGAGCAGTACTTC. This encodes CASSRYGGVGSVEQYF.

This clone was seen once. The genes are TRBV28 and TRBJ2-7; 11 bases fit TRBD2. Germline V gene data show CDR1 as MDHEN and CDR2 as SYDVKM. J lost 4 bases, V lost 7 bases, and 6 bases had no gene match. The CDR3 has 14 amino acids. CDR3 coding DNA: TGTGCCAGCATTACTAGCGGGAGTAGGTACGAGCAGTACTTC. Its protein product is CASITSGSRYEQYF.

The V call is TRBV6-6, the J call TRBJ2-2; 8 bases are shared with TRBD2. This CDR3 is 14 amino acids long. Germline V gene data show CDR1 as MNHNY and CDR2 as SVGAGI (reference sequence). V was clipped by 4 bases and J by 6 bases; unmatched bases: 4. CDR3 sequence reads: CASSLAGGAGELFF. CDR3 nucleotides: TGTGCCAGCAGTTTAGCCGGGGGGGCCGGGGAGCTGTTTTTT.

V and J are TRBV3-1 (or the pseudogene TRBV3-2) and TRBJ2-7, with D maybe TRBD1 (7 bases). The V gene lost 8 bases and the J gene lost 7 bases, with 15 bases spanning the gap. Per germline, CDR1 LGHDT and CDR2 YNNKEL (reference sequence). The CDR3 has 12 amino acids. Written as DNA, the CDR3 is TGTGCCAGCGAGGACTACAGGGGAGAGCAGTACTTC. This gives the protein CASEDYRGEQYF.

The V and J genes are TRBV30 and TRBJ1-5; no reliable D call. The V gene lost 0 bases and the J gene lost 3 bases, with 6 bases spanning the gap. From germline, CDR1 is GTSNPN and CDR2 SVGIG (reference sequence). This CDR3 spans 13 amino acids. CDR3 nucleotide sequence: TGTGCCTGGAGTGTATCAGACAATCAGCCCCAGCATTTT. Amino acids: CAWSVSDNQPQHF.

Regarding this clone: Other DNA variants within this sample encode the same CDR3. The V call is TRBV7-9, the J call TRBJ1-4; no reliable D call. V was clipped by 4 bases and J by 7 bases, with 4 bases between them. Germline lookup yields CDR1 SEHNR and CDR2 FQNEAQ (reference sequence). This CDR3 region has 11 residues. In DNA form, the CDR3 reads TGTGCCAGCAGCTCGGGTGAAAAACTGTTTTTT. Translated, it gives CASSSGEKLFF.